The 10 T cell receptor beta chains presented below share a single source sample, sequenced in a study of circulating tumor DNA in untreated peripheral T-cell lymphoma. Method: immunoSEQ multiplex PCR; TCRdb's copy keeps in-frame clones and lacks some. The profile shows roughly 10,000 clones, about 76% of them singletons. Sequenced material: tumor tissue. Receptors were obtained from a human donor with peripheral T-cell lymphoma.

V usage is TRBV19 and J usage is TRBJ2-2, with TRBD2 matching 7 bases. J gave up 6 bases and V 6 bases, and 7 bases lay outside the gene matches. This CDR3 has 14 residues. Germline-derived CDR1 and CDR2 are LNHDA and SQIVND (reference sequence). The CDR3 coding sequence is TGTGCCAGTAGACGAGAGAGCGGGGCCGGGGAGCTGTTTTTT. This gives the protein CASRRESGAGELFF.

The CDR3 region has the DNA TGTGCCAGCAGTTCCGGACAGACGGATGGCTACACCTTC. As protein: CASSSGQTDGYTF. The rearrangement joins TRBV6-8 to TRBJ1-2, with D tentatively TRBD1 (6 bases). V lost 4 bases and J lost 6, with 12 bases in between. CDR3 length: 13 residues. Germline-derived CDR1 and CDR2 are MNHGY and SAAAGT.

This clone has more than one count but fewer than ten. This chain links TRBV5-1 with TRBJ2-1; 7 bases map to TRBD1. CDR3 length: 14 residues. The trim removed 4 bases at V and 6 bases at J, leaving 7 bases unmatched. Germline values: CDR1 SGHRS, CDR2 YFSETQ. The CDR3 nucleotides are TGCGCCAGCAGCGGAAGGGACAGCGTCAATGAGCAGTTCTTC. Translation: CASSGRDSVNEQFF.

This clone showed up just once. Sequence at one end of the junction differs from germline and may be a read error. The DNA of the CDR3 is TGTGCCTGGAGTGAGAAGACAGAACTTAGGGTGGACTTC. Amino acids: CAWSEKTELRVDF. This chain links TRBV30 with TRBJ2-5, with TRBD1 as a possible D gene (5 bases). In germline, CDR1 is GTSNPN, CDR2 SVGIG (reference sequence). The CDR3 extends over 13 amino acids.

This chain uses TRBV7-7 with TRBJ1-1; D is undetermined. V lost 3 bases to trimming and J lost 0 bases, with 14 bases between them. This CDR3 comprises 16 residues. Germline V gives CDR1 SSHAT, CDR2 FNYEAQ (reference sequence). The CDR3 reads CASSFGAANVNTEAFF. In DNA form, the CDR3 reads TGTGCCAGCAGCTTCGGTGCAGCCAACGTGAACACTGAAGCTTTCTTT.

This chain joins TRBV19 and TRBJ1-3, with 9 bases that match TRBD1. J was trimmed by 2 bases and V by 5 bases; bases with no gene match: 10. The CDR3 sequence is 17 residues long. Germline CDR1 reads LNHDA; CDR2 reads SQIVND (reference sequence). For the CDR3, the DNA is TGTGCCAGTAGTCTCCAGGGACAGGGAGCGACTGGAAACACCATATATTTT. This codes for CASSLQGQGATGNTIYF.

This chain uses TRBV6-8 with TRBJ2-7; TRBD1 is a possible D gene (7 bases). CDR3 length equals 15 residues. Trimming stripped 0 bases from V and 5 bases from J, with 14 bases between. The germline CDR1 and CDR2 sequences are MNHGY and SAAAGT. In nucleotides, the CDR3 is TGTGCCAGCAGTTACTCGAGGCAGGGGGGTAACGAGCAGTACTTC. Translation: CASSYSRQGGNEQYF.

The sample holds a few counts of this clone. This chain links TRBV6-8 with TRBJ1-5; 7 bases line up with TRBD1. Unmatched junction bases numbered 10, after V lost 6 bases and J lost 5 bases. The CDR3 sequence is 15 residues long. Germline CDR1 reads MNHGY; CDR2 reads SAAAGT. The DNA of the CDR3 is TGTGCCAGCAGGCAGGGACAGCTTTTCCATCAGCCCCAGCATTTT. It codes for CASRQGQLFHQPQHF.

The V and J genes are TRBV6-8 and TRBJ1-6, with D hard to call. This CDR3 region has 16 residues. CDR1 is MNHGY, CDR2 SAAAGT, per germline. V was shortened by 5 bases and J by 8 bases, with 19 bases between the two germline ends. The CDR3 sequence is CASSQRALGYDSPLHF. In DNA form, the CDR3 reads TGTGCCAGCAGTCAGAGGGCGCTGGGATATGATTCACCCCTCCACTTT.

The chain's CDR3 is CASSIRREAFF. In DNA, the CDR3 is TGTGCCAGTAGTATTCGCAGGGAAGCTTTCTTT. V usage is TRBV19 and J usage is TRBJ1-1, with D unclear. The germline V gene encodes CDR1 LNHDA and CDR2 SQIVND (reference sequence). V lost 3 bases, J lost 8 bases, and 7 bases lay in between. The CDR3 is made up of 11 amino acids.